The source of this T cell receptor beta chain is a study of blood T cell repertoires in COVID-19. In the study overall: The United States, Italy and Spain were the sources of the acute and convalescent COVID-19 samples. T cells, B-cell-depleted T cells, or PBMCs provided the cDNA or gDNA that served as material.

Per the study methods: Estimated nucleated cell counts came from reference gene primer amplification. Repertoires were generated with immunoSEQ multiplex PCR, while TCRdb's copy carries only in-frame clones and drops some. V and J calls and clone size are those listed in that table; D and trimming were worked out from the DNA. The sample includes about 59,000 clones, 65% to 80% of them seen just once. The CDR3 is 14 amino acids. Germline V CDR1 and CDR2: MGHDK, SYGVNS. The V end was cut by 4 bases, the J end by 3 bases, with 10 bases between. Sequencing input: peripheral blood. V is TRBV25-1 and J is TRBJ2-1, with a tentative D call TRBD2 (6 bases). This TCR came from a woman aged 70 to 79 with acute or convalescent COVID-19. The CDR3 DNA sequence: TGTGCCAGCAGTGTGTCAGCGGGCTACAATGAGCAGTTCTTC. The encoded protein is CASSVSAGYNEQFF.